Listed below are T cell receptor beta chains from one sample, sequenced in a study of CD8 T cells in Susac syndrome. Each CDR3 protein gets one entry after TCRdb re-called the immunoSEQ multiplex PCR reads with MiXCR. The sample holds approximately 160,000 distinct CDR3 sequences, 90% to 95% seen once. The sequencing sample was made of CD4+ T cells from PBMCs. The receptor set was obtained from a human donor in good health. Both conserved end residues are part of each CDR3. The D gene is left open where the match is weak. Size tells how often a clone was seen (once, few, many) or the class of an expanded clone, and some rows leave it out.

d_call: TRBD1; clone_size: .; j_call: TRBJ2-5; v_call: TRBV7-2; cdr3_aa: CASSSGDSRKTQYF; cdr3_nt: TGTGCCAGCAGCTCCGGGGACAGTAGGAAGACCCAGTACTTC
d_call: .; clone_size: .; j_call: TRBJ2-7; v_call: TRBV25-1; cdr3_aa: CASRRPGHAEQYF; cdr3_nt: TGTGCCAGCAGGCGGCCCGGACATGCTGAGCAGTACTTC
d_call: .; clone_size: .; j_call: TRBJ2-5; v_call: TRBV27; cdr3_aa: CASSLYGKETQYF; cdr3_nt: TGTGCCAGCAGTTTATACGGAAAAGAGACCCAGTACTTC
d_call: .; clone_size: .; j_call: TRBJ2-7; v_call: TRBV29-1; cdr3_aa: CSVEVGGYEQYF; cdr3_nt: TGCAGCGTTGAAGTGGGCGGCTACGAGCAGTACTTC
d_call: .; clone_size: .; j_call: TRBJ1-2; v_call: TRBV20-1; cdr3_aa: CSARETILRVGYTF; cdr3_nt: TGCAGTGCTAGGGAAACCATCCTGCGTGTCGGCTACACCTTC
d_call: .; clone_size: few; j_call: TRBJ2-7; v_call: TRBV18; cdr3_aa: CASSLDGEQYF; cdr3_nt: TGTGCCAGCTCACTGGACGGCGAGCAGTACTTC
d_call: TRBD1; clone_size: .; j_call: TRBJ1-5; v_call: TRBV29-1; cdr3_aa: CSAGTGSNQPQHF; cdr3_nt: TGCAGCGCCGGGACAGGAAGCAATCAGCCCCAGCATTTT
d_call: .; clone_size: .; j_call: TRBJ2-7; v_call: TRBV20-1; cdr3_aa: CSASLPPRLPNF; cdr3_nt: TGCAGTGCTAGTCTCCCCCCTAGGCTGCCGAACTTC
d_call: .; clone_size: .; j_call: TRBJ2-1; v_call: TRBV3-1; cdr3_aa: CASAPLDPGEDEQFF; cdr3_nt: TGTGCCAGCGCCCCCCTCGACCCGGGGGAGGATGAGCAGTTCTTC
d_call: TRBD1; clone_size: .; j_call: TRBJ2-7; v_call: TRBV5-1; cdr3_aa: CASSLPGTAYEQYF; cdr3_nt: TGCGCCAGCAGCTTGCCCGGGACAGCCTACGAGCAGTACTTC
d_call: .; clone_size: once; j_call: TRBJ2-7; v_call: TRBV29-1; cdr3_aa: CSVEGQGFYEQYF; cdr3_nt: TGCAGCGTTGAAGGGCAGGGATTCTACGAGCAGTACTTC
d_call: TRBD1; clone_size: few; j_call: TRBJ1-4; v_call: TRBV7-2; cdr3_aa: CASSSGGTNEKLFF; cdr3_nt: TGTGCCAGCAGCTCAGGGGGCACTAATGAAAAACTGTTTTTT
d_call: .; clone_size: once; j_call: TRBJ1-1; v_call: TRBV4-1; cdr3_aa: CASSQGVTGIKNTEAFF; cdr3_nt: TGCGCCAGCAGCCAAGGGGTCACAGGGATCAAAAACACTGAAGCTTTCTTT
d_call: .; clone_size: .; j_call: TRBJ1-4; v_call: TRBV2; cdr3_aa: CASKNEKLFF; cdr3_nt: TGTGCCAGCAAGAACGAAAAACTGTTTTTT
d_call: .; clone_size: .; j_call: TRBJ2-7; v_call: TRBV5-6; cdr3_aa: CASSFPSAEQYF; cdr3_nt: TGTGCCAGCAGCTTCCCGTCGGCCGAGCAGTACTTC
d_call: TRBD1; clone_size: .; j_call: TRBJ1-5; v_call: TRBV28; cdr3_aa: CASSFPSRGGQPQHF; cdr3_nt: TGTGCCAGCAGTTTCCCCTCCAGGGGGGGACAGCCCCAGCATTTT
d_call: .; clone_size: once; j_call: TRBJ1-5; v_call: TRBV2; cdr3_aa: CASSERAPNQPQHF; cdr3_nt: TGTGCCAGCAGTGAGAGGGCTCCGAATCAGCCCCAGCATTTT
d_call: .; clone_size: .; j_call: TRBJ1-2; v_call: TRBV29-1; cdr3_aa: CSVPEWGTRAAGYTF; cdr3_nt: TGCAGCGTCCCCGAATGGGGAACCAGGGCGGCTGGCTACACCTTC